This T cell receptor beta chain was sequenced during a study of blood T cell repertoires in COVID-19 (dated by TCRdb to 2020 to 2022). Concerning the study at large: Collaborator samples came from the United States, Italy and Spain and covered acute and convalescent phases of COVID-19. Deeply sampled blood TCRbeta repertoires from subjects exposed to, actively infected with, or recovered from COVID-19 were included in the dataset. Where HLA class I and class II types were available, the types were taken from metadata supplied by the sample provider, not from assay-based typing. Samples were obtained from the ongoing ImmuneRACE study (first 160 participants) and from 950 to 1,500 subjects provided by 6 global collaborators. The prospective study material was composed of cDNA or gDNA derived from T cells, B-cell-depleted T cells, or PBMCs. The sample metadata nearly always contained a de-identified subject ID, COVID-19 status, age in years and sex. The repertoires were made available in a free public database intended to serve as a resource for research on the immune response to SARS-CoV-2.

Overall study outcomes, separate from this receptor: How much clinical and demographic metadata was included differed by source and by participant, and the metadata was provided uncurated.

The CDR3, cysteine through phenylalanine, is 16 amino acids long. Of all the DNA, just the CDR3 is kept, 48 bases in frame from base 1. Taken from the germline V gene, the CDR1 and CDR2 loops are MNHEY and SVGEGT. Between the V and J ends, shortened by 0 bases and 7 bases respectively, the junction contains 13 bases. The immunoSEQ Assay, a bias-controlled multiplex PCR, was used to amplify TCRbeta CDR3 regions from genomic DNA. The authors' analysis ran thus. The number of nucleated cells in each sample was estimated from the amplification of reference gene primers within the assay. To quantify the absolute abundance of each unique TCRbeta CDR3 rearrangement, sequence reads were collapsed and filtered. For each sample, productive Simpson clonality was calculated as the square root of Simpson's diversity index across productive rearrangements. Held by TCRdb, this immuneACCESS table contains in-frame sequences only and omits some clones. Under half of the omission traces to an unresolved V gene where checked; the cause of the rest is unknown. The V and J calls and clone size were taken over from that table, and D and trimming were inferred from the DNA. Across this sample there are 250,000 to 300,000 clones, with approximately 85% seen only once. The top ten constitute under 0.95% of the sample.

With regard to this clone: The antigen this receptor binds is unknown. No base-level quality is on record; no much larger clone is a single base apart.

Collaborating institutions collected whole blood in K2EDTA tubes following their own protocols. For TCRbeta analysis, collaborator samples were shipped as frozen whole blood, as isolated PBMCs, or as DNA extracted from either sample type. The receptor comes from a woman between 25 and 40 years old with acute or convalescent COVID-19. Material for sequencing was peripheral blood. Here the chain combines TRBV6-2 or TRBV6-3 and TRBJ1-6; too little of a D gene remains to name it. The DNA reads TGTGCCAGCAGTTACTCGAGCCCACTCTTGAATTCACCCCTCCACTTT. This is translated as CASSYSSPLLNSPLHF.